What follows are 5 T cell receptor beta chains derived from one specimen sequenced in a study of identical twins. TCRdb analysed the 5' RACE reads with MiXCR anew, one entry per CDR3 protein. The sample includes a few hundred thousand distinct CDR3 sequences, roughly an eighth of them seen just once. The same data also contributed to another study, on yellow fever vaccine responses in identical twins.

Sequencing input: CD4+ T cells sorted from blood. The receptors shown here come from a woman between 18 and 29 years old in good health.

This clonotype was counted many times. V is TRBV5-1 and J is TRBJ2-3, with D unresolved. V lost 0 bases and J 0 bases, leaving 8 bases between the germline ends. CDR3 length equals 15 residues. Germline loops: CDR1 SGHRS, CDR2 YFSETQ. The CDR3 spells CASSLDSSSTDTQYF. The CDR3 DNA sequence: TGCGCCAGCAGCTTGGACAGCTCTAGCACAGATACGCAGTATTTT.

This clonotype was counted only a few times. The chain employs TRBV7-2 and TRBJ2-3; TRBD1 matches at 9 bases. CDR1 and CDR2 from the germline V gene are SGHTA and FQGNSA. V lost 4 bases to trimming and J lost 0 bases; unmatched junction nucleotides: 5. The CDR3 contains 16 residues. The CDR3 DNA reads TGTGCCAGCAGCTCCGACAGGGGGGGTAGCACAGATACGCAGTATTTT. It yields the protein CASSSDRGGSTDTQYF.

In its sample, this clonotype was seen many times. V and J are TRBV5-1 and TRBJ2-2; D gene unclear. The CDR3 spans 16 residues. Trimming removed 4 bases at V and 2 bases at J, with 15 bases between. From germline, CDR1 is SGHRS and CDR2 YFSETQ. This CDR3 reads CASSRVARTNTGELFF. CDR3 sequence (DNA): TGCGCCAGCAGCCGGGTGGCCAGGACCAACACCGGGGAGCTGTTTTTT.

V usage is TRBV23-1 and J usage is TRBJ2-2, with 7 bases fitting TRBD2. TRBV23-1 falls under the ORF class, with uncertain function. The CDR3 is made up of 15 amino acids. With 0 bases clipped from V and 6 bases from J, the junction kept 4 bases outside the gene matches. This CDR3 is CASSQSWLAAGELFF. CDR3 nucleotides: TGCGCCAGCAGTCAATCGTGGCTAGCGGCCGGGGAGCTGTTTTTT.

The chain is built from TRBV6-1 and TRBJ2-3, with D perhaps TRBD1 (5 bases). The V gene's germline CDR1 is MNHNS and CDR2 SASEGT. V was shortened by 5 bases and J by 5 bases, with 8 bases between the two germline ends. The CDR3 loop spans 12 amino acids. The CDR3, as DNA: TGTGCCAGCAGTTTCAGGGAAGATACGCAGTATTTT. It codes for CASSFREDTQYF.